The T cell receptor (beta chain) under discussion was sequenced for a study of PD-L1 blockade in urothelial cancer. Study-wide context: Study patients had been treated with 0 to 3 previous chemotherapy regimens. Blood analysis was done at 3 weeks (second dose) and 6 weeks after treatment began.

This CDR3 is 13 amino acids long. Germline loops: CDR1 SGHRS, CDR2 YFSETQ. The V end lost 0 bases, the J end lost 3 bases, and 7 bases lay between the germline ends. The study, taken as a whole, reports: Pretreatment TCR clonality in blood, when below the median, was predictive of better survival.

The protocol was immunoSEQ multiplex PCR, while the TCRdb copy is restricted to in-frame clones and leaves out a portion. Seen here are some 50,000 clones, around 88% observed once, and the top ten hold roughly 14%. Time point: pretreatment peripheral blood. Pretreatment and on-treatment samples were taken, numbering 1 to 8 per patient. A remark on this clone: Its antigen is not known.

This material consisted of PBMCs, taken around atezolizumab (anti-PD-L1) treatment. The chain uses TRBV5-1 and TRBJ2-7; no firm D call. This clonotype originated in an older woman with urothelial cancer. The chain's CDR3 is CASSLGAGYEQYF. As DNA, the CDR3 is TGCGCCAGCAGCTTGGGGGCAGGCTACGAGCAGTACTTC. The full variable domain, with the rest looked up from reference TRBV5-1 and TRBJ2-7, is KAGVTQTPRYLIKTRGQQVTLSCSPISGHRSVSWYQQTPGQGLQFLFEYFSETQRNKGNFPGRFSGRQFSNSRSEMNVSTLELGDSALYLCASSLGAGYEQYFGPGTRLTVT.